A single sample gave rise to the 8 T cell receptor beta chains below, sequenced in a study of cytomegalovirus exposure and HLA in healthy donors. The PCR was carried out with 60 Vbeta primers and 13 Jbeta primers. Sequenced by immunoSEQ multiplex PCR; TCRdb stores in-frame clones only, minus some. The sample lists approximately 170,000 clones, 70% to 90% occurring once. The sample consisted of PBMCs. The receptors originated from a man aged 25 to 45 in good health and CMV-seropositive.

The V and J genes are TRBV7-2 and TRBJ2-7; TRBD2 matches 12 bases. This CDR3 comprises 16 residues. Per germline, CDR1 SGHTA and CDR2 FQGNSA. Trimming cost V 4 bases and J 4 bases; bases outside gene matches: 8. The CDR3 sequence: CASSSASGTSGYEQYF. The CDR3 nucleotides read TGTGCCAGCAGCTCCGCCTCCGGGACTAGCGGGTACGAGCAGTACTTC.

The chain employs TRBV4-3 and TRBJ2-3; 7 bases match TRBD2. The CDR3 is 16 amino acids. The V and J ends lost 3 bases and 6 bases, in that order; junction bases with no gene match: 12. CDR1 is LGHNA and CDR2 is YSLEER in the germline V gene. The DNA for the CDR3 is TGCGCCAGCAGCCAGGTTCGCGGGAGTACGTCTGATACGCAGTATTTT. It codes for CASSQVRGSTSDTQYF.

This clone was seen a single time. This chain links TRBV13 with TRBJ2-3; D possibly corresponds to TRBD1 (5 bases). CDR1 is PRHDT and CDR2 is FYEKMQ in the germline V gene (reference sequence). There are 17 residues in the CDR3. Trimming left V 2 bases short and J 6 bases short, with 21 bases between. The CDR3 region has the DNA TGTGCCAGCAGCTTAAGTAAGCGACAGAGGATCGGGGATACGCAGTATTTT. This translates into CASSLSKRQRIGDTQYF.

The chain links TRBV5-1 to TRBJ2-3; D gene unclear. Germline lookup yields CDR1 SGHRS and CDR2 YFSETQ. The V and J ends lost 0 bases and 6 bases respectively, with 11 bases between them. The length of the CDR3 is 14 residues. The CDR3, as DNA: TGCGCCAGCAGCTTGGCCGTCCAACTCGATACGCAGTATTTT. Protein product: CASSLAVQLDTQYF.

V and J are TRBV30 and TRBJ2-7, with D possibly being TRBD2 (6 bases). Germline V gene sequence: CDR1 GTSNPN, CDR2 SVGIG (reference sequence). The CDR3 is 15 amino acids. V lost 3 bases and J 6 bases, leaving 21 bases between the germline ends. CDR3 amino acids: CAWRDHAGKGGEQYF. The CDR3 DNA reads as TGTGCCTGGAGAGATCACGCGGGAAAGGGCGGCGAGCAGTACTTC.

V usage is TRBV6-6 and J usage is TRBJ2-7; TRBD2 is a possible D gene (7 bases). The germline CDR1 and CDR2 sequences are MNHNY and SVGAGI (reference sequence). The CDR3 contains 15 residues. V lost 7 bases, J lost 2 bases, and 18 bases lay in between. As DNA, the CDR3 is TGTGCCAGCATGAGGAGGGGGGGGAGTGCCTACGAGCAGTACGTC. Its translation: CASMRRGGSAYEQYV.

The CDR3 region is CASSLVAGGPGADTQYF. The CDR3 DNA reads TGCGCCAGCAGCTTGGTAGCGGGAGGGCCCGGAGCAGATACGCAGTATTTT. This chain connects TRBV5-1 to TRBJ2-3, with 11 bases fitting TRBD2. The CDR3 contains 17 residues. Germline V gene sequence: CDR1 SGHRS, CDR2 YFSETQ. V was clipped by 0 bases and J by 4 bases; unmatched bases: 7.

This clone turned up a few times. V usage is TRBV4-1 and J usage is TRBJ2-3, with a weak D call TRBD2 (5 bases). Germline CDR1 reads MGHRA; CDR2 reads YSYEKL. This CDR3 has 15 residues. The V and J ends lost 0 bases and 4 bases respectively, with 11 bases between them. CDR3 nucleotide sequence: TGCGCCAGCAGCCAAGACAGCCCTAGCCCAGATACGCAGTATTTT. Residues: CASSQDSPSPDTQYF.